The sequence of this T cell receptor (beta chain) was determined in a study of technical replicates of blood from a few donors. J was trimmed by 1 base and V by 5 bases; bases with no gene match: 4. The CDR3 runs to 14 residues. Germline V gives CDR1 SEHNR, CDR2 FQNEAQ (reference sequence). Here immunoSEQ multiplex PCR was the method, and the copy in TCRdb shows in-frame clones only, minus some. The table has 80,000 or so clones, 75% to 85% seen once. This sequence joins TRBV7-9 and TRBJ1-1; TRBD1 agrees at 7 bases. Source material: PBMCs. This clonotype was sampled from a human donor in good health. Some clones in this sample may be carry-over from other donors' samples. DNA of the CDR3: TGTGCCAGCAGCCCGGGACAGCGGAACACTGAAGCTTTCTTT. Translated: CASSPGQRNTEAFF.